This TCR beta chain was profiled in a study of response to subunit inactivated influenza vaccine. General study results and limits: The authors offered the suggestion that each seasonal influenza vaccination recruits few new T cells.

Trimming at V came to 5 bases and at J to 0 bases, leaving 9 bases not matched to a gene. From germline, CDR1 is SGHVS and CDR2 FQNEAQ. The CDR3 is made up of 16 amino acids. TCRdb re-called the RT-PCR reads with MiXCR, one entry per CDR3 protein. This table holds roughly 710,000 distinct CDR3 sequences, 13% to 15% found once. On this clonotype itself: Antigen unknown.

Sequenced material: PBMCs from blood, taken 14 to 15 days before vaccination. V is TRBV7-8 and J is TRBJ1-2, with 7 bases aligning to TRBD1. This TCR was recovered from a man aged 45-65 years who received an inactivated influenza vaccine. The DNA of the CDR3 is TGTGCCAGCAGCCTTCCACCCGACAGGGCTAACTATGGCTACACCTTC. It encodes CASSLPPDRANYGYTF.